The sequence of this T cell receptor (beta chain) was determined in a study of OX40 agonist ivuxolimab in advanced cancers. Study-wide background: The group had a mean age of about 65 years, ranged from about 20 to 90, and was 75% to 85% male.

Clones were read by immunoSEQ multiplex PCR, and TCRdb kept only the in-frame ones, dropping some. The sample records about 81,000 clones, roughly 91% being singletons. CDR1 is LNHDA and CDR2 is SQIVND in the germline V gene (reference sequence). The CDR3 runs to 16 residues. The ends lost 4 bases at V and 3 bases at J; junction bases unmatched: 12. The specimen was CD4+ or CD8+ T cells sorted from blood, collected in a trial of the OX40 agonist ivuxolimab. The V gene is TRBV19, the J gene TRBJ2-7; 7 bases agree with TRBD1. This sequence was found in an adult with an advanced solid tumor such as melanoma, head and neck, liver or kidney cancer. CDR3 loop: CASSSPNQDRHYEQYF. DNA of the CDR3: TGTGCCAGTAGTAGTCCGAATCAGGACAGGCACTACGAGCAGTACTTC.